The 25 T cell receptor beta chains given below trace back to one sample, sequenced in a study of chemoradiotherapy in HPV16-positive cancers. Clones were sequenced by immunoSEQ multiplex PCR, and TCRdb holds only the in-frame ones, with some missing. The data hold about 8,100 clones, with 55% to 75% observed a single time. This sample was obtained from a patient who underwent chemoradiotherapy. The receptors shown here come from a human donor with HPV-associated anogenital cancer.

J is TRBJ2-2 and V is TRBV4-3, with D uncertain. Germline V lookup: CDR1 LGHNA, CDR2 YSLEER. This CDR3 spans 14 amino acids. The V end was cut by 1 base, the J end by 0 bases, with 3 bases between. CDR3 region: CASSQAANTGELFF. The CDR3 bases are TGCGCCAGCAGCCAAGCGGCGAACACCGGGGAGCTGTTTTTT.

The chain combines TRBV2 with TRBJ1-4; no clear D gene. Germline V CDR1 and CDR2: SNHLY, FYNNEI. This CDR3 comprises 12 residues. V lost 5 bases, J lost 14 bases, and 15 bases lay in between. CDR3 in amino acids: CASSPSTWSLFF. The CDR3 DNA reads TGTGCCAGCAGTCCATCGACCTGGAGCCTGTTTTTT.

The chain recombines TRBV19 with TRBJ1-1; 7 bases agree with TRBD1. CDR1 and CDR2 from the germline V gene are LNHDA and SQIVND (reference sequence). V was clipped by 5 bases and J by 0 bases; unmatched bases: 9. CDR3 length equals 16 residues. In DNA form, the CDR3 reads TGTGCCAGTAGTCCCCGCCAGGGACAGATGAACACTGAAGCTTTCTTT. Translated: CASSPRQGQMNTEAFF.

This chain connects TRBV7-9 to TRBJ2-7; D ambiguous. This CDR3 has 11 amino acids. Germline-derived CDR1 and CDR2 are SEHNR and FQNEAQ (reference sequence). V was pared by 1 base and J by 11 bases, with 9 bases between. The CDR3, as DNA: TGTGCCAGCAGCTTAGGTCAGGTTAAGTACTTC. Protein: CASSLGQVKYF. Based on the CDR3 plus reference TRBV7-9 and TRBJ2-7, the full variable domain is DTGVSQNPRHKITKRGQNVTFRCDPISEHNRLYWYRQTLGQGPEFLTYFQNEAQLEKSRLLSDRFSAERPKGSFSTLEIQRTEQGDSAMYLCASSLGQVKYFGPGTRLTVT.

The chain links TRBV11-2 to TRBJ2-7, with 11 bases identical to TRBD2. V shed 3 bases, J shed 6 bases, and the junction held 4 bases outside the gene matches. CDR1 SGHAT and CDR2 FQNNGV come from the germline V gene. This CDR3 contains 14 residues. CDR3 sequence reads: CASSFSGGAFEQYF. The CDR3 DNA is TGTGCCAGCAGCTTTAGCGGGGGGGCCTTCGAGCAGTACTTC.

This chain links TRBV7-9 with TRBJ2-7; tentative D call: TRBD2 (6 bases). The CDR3 is made up of 12 amino acids. The V end lost 2 bases, the J end lost 6 bases, and 8 bases lay between the germline ends. Germline V gene lookup returns CDR1 SEHNR and CDR2 FQNEAQ (reference sequence). The chain's CDR3 is CASSLMEGEQYF. CDR3 sequence (DNA): TGTGCCAGCAGCTTAATGGAGGGCGAGCAGTACTTC.

J is TRBJ1-1 and V is TRBV5-6; D uncertain. Germline assignment: CDR1 SGHDT and CDR2 YYEEEE. The CDR3 extends over 14 amino acids. V was trimmed by 4 bases and J by 5 bases, leaving 15 bases between them. For the CDR3, the DNA is TGTGCCAGCAGCGAAGAGTGGGATGGGACTGAAGCTTTCTTT. Its protein product is CASSEEWDGTEAFF.

The CDR3 DNA reads as TGTCGGGACAGGGGGTTTAACGAGCAGTACTTC. It translates to CRDRGFNEQYF. The rearrangement uses TRBV21-1 and TRBJ2-7; the table calls TRBD1, which could not be checked here. TRBV21-1 is described as a pseudogene. This CDR3 comprises 11 residues.

The chain couples TRBV7-9 to TRBJ2-1, with D tentatively TRBD1 or TRBD2 (5 bases each). Germline V CDR1 and CDR2: SEHNR, FQNEAQ (reference sequence). CDR3 length: 17 amino acids. V lost 1 base and J lost 4, with 17 bases in between. CDR3 sequence (DNA): TGTGCCAGCAGCTTAGAGAGGGGTAGATTAGGATACAATGAGCAGTTCTTC. Its translation is CASSLERGRLGYNEQFF. The variable domain in full, completed from reference TRBV7-9 and TRBJ2-1, reads DTGVSQNPRHKITKRGQNVTFRCDPISEHNRLYWYRQTLGQGPEFLTYFQNEAQLEKSRLLSDRFSAERPKGSFSTLEIQRTEQGDSAMYLCASSLERGRLGYNEQFFGPGTRLTVL.

J is TRBJ1-2 and V is TRBV5-1; the D is unclear. Germline loops: CDR1 SGHRS, CDR2 YFSETQ. V was clipped by 5 bases and J by 4 bases, with 12 bases between them. This CDR3 is built from 13 residues. CDR3 bases: TGCGCCAGCAGTTTGATTCCGGCCTATGGCTACACCTTC. Translated: CASSLIPAYGYTF.

The rearrangement links TRBV19 to TRBJ2-2; 8 bases are shared with TRBD1. With 3 bases clipped from V and 1 base from J, the junction kept 10 bases outside the gene matches. This CDR3 has 18 amino acids. The germline V gene encodes CDR1 LNHDA and CDR2 SQIVND (reference sequence). CDR3 nucleotides: TGTGCCAGTAGTATGCTTACAGGGGGATTCCTGAACACCGGGGAGCTGTTTTTT. It specifies CASSMLTGGFLNTGELFF.

The chain carries TRBV28 and TRBJ1-4; perhaps TRBD1 as D (6 bases). V was shortened by 6 bases and J by 7 bases, with 15 bases between the two germline ends. Germline loops: CDR1 MDHEN, CDR2 SYDVKM. The CDR3 covers 14 residues. CDR3 residues: CASSLGGTLEKLFF. CDR3 in DNA: TGTGCCAGCAGCTTAGGCGGGACACTTGAAAAACTGTTTTTT.

In this sample, this clone turned up a few times. This chain links TRBV30 with TRBJ2-2; D is perhaps TRBD2 (6 bases). Trimming cost V 2 bases and J 7 bases, with 8 bases left between them. From germline, CDR1 is GTSNPN and CDR2 SVGIG (reference sequence). The CDR3 loop spans 12 amino acids. In DNA, the CDR3 is TGTGCCTGGAGTTTGGGAGGCGGGGAGCTGTTTTTT. Translation: CAWSLGGGELFF. The full variable domain, rest sourced from reference TRBV30 and TRBJ2-2, is SQTIHQWPATLVQPVGSPLSLECTVEGTSNPNLYWYRQAAGRGLQLLFYSVGIGQISSEVPQNLSASRPQDRQFILSSKKLLLSDSGFYLCAWSLGGGELFFGEGSRLTVL.

This clone showed up just once. The chain carries TRBV9 and TRBJ2-3, with D maybe TRBD1 (6 bases). The ends were cut back, 4 bases at V and 0 bases at J, with 18 bases in the middle. CDR3 length equals 17 residues. Germline V gene sequence: CDR1 SGDLS, CDR2 YYNGEE. The CDR3 DNA sequence: TGTGCCAGCAGCCCTCGGATGATCAGGGGTAGCACAGATACGCAGTATTTT. Translated, it gives CASSPRMIRGSTDTQYF.

The chain carries TRBV5-1 and TRBJ2-1, with TRBD2 matching over 11 bases. CDR3 length: 18 residues. CDR1 SGHRS and CDR2 YFSETQ come from the germline V gene. The V segment lost 4 bases and the J segment 4 bases; nucleotides outside the gene matches: 13. CDR3 sequence: CASSPGTSGYYFYNEQFF. The CDR3 nucleotides are TGCGCCAGCAGCCCCGGGACTAGCGGTTACTATTTTTACAATGAGCAGTTCTTC.

In its sample, this clone was seen a few times. The chain links TRBV6-6 to TRBJ2-5; 7 positions match TRBD2. After removal of 2 bases from V and 6 bases from J, the junction contained 6 bases not matched to a gene. The CDR3 is 14 residues long. Germline CDR1 is MNHNY and CDR2 is SVGAGI (reference sequence). The CDR3 nucleotides are TGTGCCAGCAGTTACGGGGAGGGTGCAAAGACCCAGTACTTC. This translates into CASSYGEGAKTQYF.

This chain uses TRBV4-1 with TRBJ2-5, with TRBD1 as a possible D gene (6 bases). Germline CDR1 MGHRA, CDR2 YSYEKL. The length of the CDR3 is 18 residues. CDR3: CASGSGQPLLVKQETQYF. The DNA for the CDR3 is TGCGCGTCTGGCTCCGGACAGCCGTTGCTGGTAAAACAAGAGACCCAGTACTTC.

This chain connects TRBV28 to TRBJ2-7, with 8 positions matching TRBD1. In germline, CDR1 is MDHEN, CDR2 SYDVKM. V trimming: 2 bases; J trimming: 2 bases; junction bases outside the gene matches: 5. The CDR3 is 15 amino acids. The CDR3 nucleotides read TGTGCCAGCAGTTTAACCCCAGGGGGCACCTACGAGCAGTACTTC. Protein: CASSLTPGGTYEQYF.

V gene TRBV4-1 combines with J gene TRBJ1-1; no definite D call. The CDR3 runs to 17 residues. V was shortened by 2 bases and J by 2 bases, with 18 bases between the two germline ends. Germline CDR1 reads MGHRA; CDR2 reads YSYEKL. CDR3 in amino acids: CASSQPFRTALNTEAFF. DNA for the CDR3: TGCGCCAGCAGCCAACCATTTAGGACCGCTTTAAACACTGAAGCTTTCTTT.

In DNA, the CDR3 is TGTGCCAGCAGCCCCAGGACAGGGGGGATTACAGATACGCAGTATTTT. As protein: CASSPRTGGITDTQYF. The J gene is TRBJ2-3, the V gene TRBV7-3, with TRBD1 matching over 10 bases. CDR3 length: 16 amino acids. After removal of 5 bases from V and 3 bases from J, the junction contained 8 bases not matched to a gene. From germline, CDR1 is SGHTA and CDR2 FQGTGA. The variable domain in full, with the rest retrieved from reference TRBV7-3 and TRBJ2-3, is GAGVSQTPSNKVTEKGKYVELRCDPISGHTALYWYRQSLGQGPEFLIYFQGTGAADDSGLPNDRFFAVRPEGSVSTLKIQRTERGDSAVYLCASSPRTGGITDTQYFGPGTRLTVL.

The chain couples TRBV19 to TRBJ1-2; no clear D. Looked up from germline, CDR1 is LNHDA and CDR2 is SQIVND (reference sequence). This CDR3 has 14 residues. Trimming took off 5 bases at V and 3 bases at J, with 13 bases between the two ends. CDR3 sequence (DNA): TGTGCCAGTAGTGGTCCAGCGAGCTACTATGGCTACACCTTC. The encoded protein is CASSGPASYYGYTF.

Here the CDR3 reads CASSWNRETDTQYF. Here the CDR3 DNA reads TGTGCCAGCAGCTGGAACAGGGAAACAGATACGCAGTATTTT. This rearrangement joins TRBV2 to TRBJ2-3, with D maybe TRBD1 (6 bases). Germline values: CDR1 SNHLY, CDR2 FYNNEI. This CDR3 spans 14 amino acids. The V end lost 6 bases, the J end lost 3 bases, and 13 bases lay between the germline ends.

The CDR3 loop reads CASSFTKPEKLFF. The CDR3 DNA follows: TGCGCCAGCAGCTTCACAAAGCCTGAAAAACTGTTTTTT. The chain couples TRBV5-1 to TRBJ1-4; no firm D call. The CDR3 consists of 13 residues. Germline V gene data show CDR1 as SGHRS and CDR2 as YFSETQ. Trimming cost V 2 bases and J 7 bases, with 9 bases left between them.

This chain links TRBV5-1 with TRBJ2-3, with 7 bases identical to TRBD2. V lost 4 bases, J lost 6 bases, and 11 bases stayed unmatched. CDR1 and CDR2 (germline): SGHRS, YFSETQ. This CDR3 has 15 residues. The CDR3: CASSPEGRGEDTQYF. The CDR3 nucleotides are TGCGCCAGCAGCCCGGAGGGGAGGGGTGAGGATACGCAGTATTTT.

The chain recombines TRBV7-3 with TRBJ2-1; possible D gene TRBD2, 6 bases. Germline CDR1 SGHTA, CDR2 FQGTGA. Trimming took 5 bases from V and 4 from J, leaving 15 bases between them. CDR3 length: 15 amino acids. CDR3 sequence: CASSQAGGGYNEQFF. In nucleotides, the CDR3 is TGTGCCAGCAGCCAAGCGGGCGGCGGATACAATGAGCAGTTCTTC.